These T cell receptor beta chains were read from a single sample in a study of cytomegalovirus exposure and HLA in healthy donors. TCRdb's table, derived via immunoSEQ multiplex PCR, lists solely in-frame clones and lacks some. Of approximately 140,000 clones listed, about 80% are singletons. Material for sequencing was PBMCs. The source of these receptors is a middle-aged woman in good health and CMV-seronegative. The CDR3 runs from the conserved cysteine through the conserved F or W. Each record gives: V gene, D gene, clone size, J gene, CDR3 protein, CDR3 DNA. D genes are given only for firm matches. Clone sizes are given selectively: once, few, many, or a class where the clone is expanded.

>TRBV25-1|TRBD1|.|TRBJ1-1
CASAYRGLNTEAFF
TGTGCCAGCGCCTACAGGGGGCTGAACACTGAAGCTTTCTTT
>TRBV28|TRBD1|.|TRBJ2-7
CASSFRGPGHEQYF
TGTGCCAGCAGTTTTAGGGGGCCGGGGCACGAGCAGTACTTC
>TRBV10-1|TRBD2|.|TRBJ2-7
CASSDWTSGSLSYEQYF
TGCGCCAGCAGTGACTGGACTAGCGGGAGTCTCTCCTACGAGCAGTACTTC
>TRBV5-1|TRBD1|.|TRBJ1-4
CASNGQGAPNEKLFF
TGCGCCAGCAACGGACAGGGCGCTCCTAATGAAAAACTGTTTTTT
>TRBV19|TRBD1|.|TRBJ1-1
CASITVGTGLEAFF
TGTGCCAGTATTACCGTCGGGACAGGGCTTGAAGCTTTCTTT
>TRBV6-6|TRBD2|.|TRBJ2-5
CASSTRTSGQETQYF
TGTGCCAGCAGTACCCGGACTAGCGGACAAGAGACCCAGTACTTC
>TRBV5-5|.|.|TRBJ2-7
CASSLEQGTQYEQYF
TGTGCCAGCAGCTTGGAACAGGGAACTCAATACGAGCAGTACTTC
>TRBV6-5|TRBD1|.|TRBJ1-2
CASSLGTGEHYGYTF
TGTGCCAGCAGTTTGGGGACAGGGGAACACTATGGCTACACCTTC
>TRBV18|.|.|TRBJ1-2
CASSPSTGPGGYTF
TGTGCCAGCTCACCATCTACAGGGCCGGGTGGCTACACCTTC
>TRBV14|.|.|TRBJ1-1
CASRNVRTSTEAFF
TGTGCCAGCAGGAACGTGAGGACATCCACTGAAGCTTTCTTT
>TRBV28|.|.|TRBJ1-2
CASSSGREGNYGYTF
TGTGCCAGCAGTTCGGGACGGGAGGGGAACTATGGCTACACCTTC
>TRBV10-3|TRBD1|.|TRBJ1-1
CAISESQGSRMNTEAFF
TGTGCCATCAGTGAGTCACAGGGGAGCCGGATGAACACTGAAGCTTTCTTT
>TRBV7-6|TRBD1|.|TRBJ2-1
CASSLEDRGSEQFF
TGTGCCAGCAGCTTAGAGGACAGGGGCAGTGAGCAGTTCTTC
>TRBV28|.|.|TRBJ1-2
CASSQNRDGYGYTF
TGTGCCAGCAGTCAAAACAGGGACGGCTATGGCTACACCTTC
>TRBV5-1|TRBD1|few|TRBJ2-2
CASSSQGRYTGELFF
TGCGCCAGCAGTTCACAGGGGCGATACACCGGGGAGCTGTTTTTT
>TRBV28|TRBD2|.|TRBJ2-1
CATQREGPLGQFF
TGTGCCACCCAGAGGGAGGGCCCCCTCGGGCAGTTCTTC
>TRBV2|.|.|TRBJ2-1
CASSPTDFEQFF
TGTGCCAGCAGCCCCACAGATTTCGAGCAGTTCTTC
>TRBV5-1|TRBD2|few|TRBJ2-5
CASSIAGVVSGETQYF
TGCGCCAGTTCGATAGCGGGAGTCGTTTCTGGGGAGACCCAGTACTTC
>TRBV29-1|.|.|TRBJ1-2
CSVARLEPYGYTF
TGCAGCGTTGCCCGCCTCGAGCCCTATGGCTACACCTTC
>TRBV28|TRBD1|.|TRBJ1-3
CASSFRDRGHWDSGNTIYF
TGTGCCAGCAGTTTTAGGGACAGGGGGCATTGGGACTCTGGAAACACCATATATTTT
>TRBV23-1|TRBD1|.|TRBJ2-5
CASSQSRGQGAPEEETQYF
TGCGCCAGCAGTCAATCGAGGGGGCAGGGAGCTCCGGAGGAAGAGACCCAGTACTTC
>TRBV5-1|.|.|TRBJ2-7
CASSLAGVQGLEQYF
TGCGCCAGCAGCTTGGCCGGTGTGCAGGGCCTCGAGCAGTACTTC
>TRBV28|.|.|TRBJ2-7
CASSLRGRTWQYF
TGTGCCAGCAGTTTACGGGGGAGGACGTGGCAGTACTTC
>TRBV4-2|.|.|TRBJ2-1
CASSPTRGPNNEQFF
TGTGCCAGCAGTCCCACCAGGGGACCGAACAATGAGCAGTTCTTC
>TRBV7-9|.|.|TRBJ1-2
CSSSPRPGRGRSYDGYTF
TGTTCCAGCAGCCCGAGACCGGGACGCGGGAGGAGTTATGATGGCTACACCTTC
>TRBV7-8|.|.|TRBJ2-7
CASSLVRGAYEQYF
TGTGCCAGCAGCTTAGTTCGCGGGGCCTACGAGCAGTACTTC
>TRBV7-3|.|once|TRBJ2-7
CASSSSSFSNEQYF
TGTGCCAGCAGCTCATCTAGCTTCTCCAACGAGCAGTACTTC
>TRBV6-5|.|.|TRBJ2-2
CAAKVTGYTGELFF
TGTGCCGCCAAGGTTACAGGTTACACCGGGGAGCTGTTTTTT
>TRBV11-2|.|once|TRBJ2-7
CASSLVLQYF
TGTGCCAGCAGCTTAGTTCTCCAGTACTTC
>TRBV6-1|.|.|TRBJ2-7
CASSETQGPYEQYF
TGTGCCAGCAGTGAAACCCAGGGGCCCTACGAGCAGTACTTC
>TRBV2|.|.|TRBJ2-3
CASSVSTSTDTQYF
TGTGCCAGCAGTGTCTCTACTAGCACAGATACGCAGTATTTT
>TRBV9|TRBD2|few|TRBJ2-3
CASSVGASGDTQYF
TGTGCCAGCAGCGTAGGGGCTAGCGGGGATACGCAGTATTTT
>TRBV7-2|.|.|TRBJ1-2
CASSLDQVFYGYTF
TGTGCCAGCAGCTTAGATCAGGTTTTCTATGGCTACACCTTC
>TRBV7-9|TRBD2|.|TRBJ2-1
CASSLVIGLAGDEQFF
TGTGCCAGCAGCTTAGTCATCGGACTAGCGGGCGATGAGCAGTTCTTC
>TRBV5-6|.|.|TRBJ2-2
CASSNPGEGTGELFF
TGTGCCAGCAGCAACCCAGGGGAGGGGACCGGGGAGCTGTTTTTT
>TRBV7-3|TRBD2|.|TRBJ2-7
CASSFIGGAGNEQYF
TGTGCCAGCAGCTTTATCGGGGGGGCAGGTAACGAGCAGTACTTC
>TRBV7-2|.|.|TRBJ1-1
CASSLYGGIGGEAFF
TGTGCCAGCAGCTTATATGGAGGAATAGGGGGTGAAGCTTTCTTT
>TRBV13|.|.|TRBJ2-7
CASSLRATYYEQYF
TGTGCCAGCAGCTTAAGAGCGACTTACTACGAGCAGTACTTC
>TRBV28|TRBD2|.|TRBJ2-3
CASSFGLAGDPDTQYF
TGTGCCAGCAGTTTTGGGTTAGCGGGAGACCCAGATACGCAGTATTTT
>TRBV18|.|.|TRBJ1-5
CASSAPSGNQPQHF
TGTGCCAGCTCCGCTCCGTCAGGCAATCAGCCCCAGCATTTT
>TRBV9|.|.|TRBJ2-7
CASSVAPDFSYEQYF
TGTGCCAGCAGCGTAGCGCCTGACTTCTCCTACGAGCAGTACTTC
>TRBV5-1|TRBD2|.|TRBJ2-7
CASSRTSGRTYEQYF
TGCGCCAGCAGCAGGACTAGCGGGAGAACCTACGAGCAGTACTTC
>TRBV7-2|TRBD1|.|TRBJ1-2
CASSLSGGALGYTF
TGTGCCAGCAGCTTATCAGGGGGCGCGTTGGGCTACACCTTC
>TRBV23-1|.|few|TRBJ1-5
CASSQSIGPGRNSNQPQHF
TGCGCCAGCAGTCAATCGATAGGTCCAGGCAGAAATAGCAATCAGCCCCAGCATTTT
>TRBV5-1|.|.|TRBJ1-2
CASSPGDGYTF
TGCGCCAGCAGCCCAGGGGATGGCTACACCTTC
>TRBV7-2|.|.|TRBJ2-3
CASSLYGEKGDTQYF
TGTGCCAGCAGCTTATACGGGGAGAAAGGAGATACGCAGTATTTT